This T cell receptor beta chain was recorded in a study of shared clonotypes between healthy human individuals. This clone was observed a few times. What it recognizes is unknown. Findings and caveats of the study: Sequencing depth was a factor that was expected to affect clonotype sharing among donors. Roughly 5% of naive CD4 clonotypes were common to a few donors. Non-shared clonotypes were found to have lower generation probabilities than the clonotypes that were shared by all four of the sorted-subset donors.

Roughly 33,000 T cell genomes, or 200 ng DNA, went into the sorted-subset replicate PCRs. Method: immunoSEQ multiplex PCR; TCRdb's copy keeps in-frame clones and lacks some. Of about 960,000 clones listed, about 80% are singletons. CDR1 and CDR2 from the germline V gene are DFQATT and SNEGSKA (reference sequence). Trimming took off 2 bases at V and 11 bases at J, with 6 bases between the two ends. The CDR3 is 10 residues long. This clonotype was obtained from a man between 18 and 35 years old in good health. The gene calls are TRBV20-1 and TRBJ2-2; D ambiguous. Sequenced input: memory CD4+ T cells sorted from blood. The subset denotes: CD45RA-negative fraction. The CDR3 nucleotides are TGCAGTGCTAGACGGAATGAGCTGTTTTTT. Translation: CSARRNELFF.